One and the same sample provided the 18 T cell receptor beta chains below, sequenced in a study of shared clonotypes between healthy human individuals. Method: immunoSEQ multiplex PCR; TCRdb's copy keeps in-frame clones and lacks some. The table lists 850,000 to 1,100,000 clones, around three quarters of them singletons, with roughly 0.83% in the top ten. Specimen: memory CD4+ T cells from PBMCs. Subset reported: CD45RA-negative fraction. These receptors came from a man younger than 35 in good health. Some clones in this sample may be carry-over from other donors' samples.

Here the CDR3 DNA reads TGTGCCAGCAGCGGAGGGACAGGGAGGTGGGAGACCCAGTACTTC. It yields the protein CASSGGTGRWETQYF. V is TRBV9 and J is TRBJ2-5, with 9 nucleotides matching TRBD1. V dropped 3 bases and J dropped 5; count of bases not matched to a gene: 8. Germline V gene data show CDR1 as SGDLS and CDR2 as YYNGEE. The CDR3 runs to 15 residues.

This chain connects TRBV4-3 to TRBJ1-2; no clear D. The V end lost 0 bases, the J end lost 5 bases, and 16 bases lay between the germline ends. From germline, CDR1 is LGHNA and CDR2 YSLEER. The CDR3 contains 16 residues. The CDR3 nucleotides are TGCGCCAGCAGCCAAGATTGGGAGGGAGGAGGGTATGGCTACACCTTC. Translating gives CASSQDWEGGGYGYTF.

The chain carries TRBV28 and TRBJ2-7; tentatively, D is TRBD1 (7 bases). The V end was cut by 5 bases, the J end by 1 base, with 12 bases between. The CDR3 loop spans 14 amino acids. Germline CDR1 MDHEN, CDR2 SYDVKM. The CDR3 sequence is CASSTAGGSYEQYF. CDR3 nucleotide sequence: TGTGCCAGCAGTACGGCAGGGGGGTCCTACGAGCAGTACTTC. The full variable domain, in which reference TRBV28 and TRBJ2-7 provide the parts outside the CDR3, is DVKVTQSSRYLVKRTGEKVFLECVQDMDHENMFWYRQDPGLGLRLIYFSYDVKMKEKGDIPEGYSVSREKKERFSLILESASTNQTSMYLCASSTAGGSYEQYFGPGTRLTVT.

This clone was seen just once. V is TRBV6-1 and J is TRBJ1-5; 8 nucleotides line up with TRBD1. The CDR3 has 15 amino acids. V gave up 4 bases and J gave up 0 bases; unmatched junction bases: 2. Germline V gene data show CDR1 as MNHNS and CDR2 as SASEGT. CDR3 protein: CASSGTGYSNQPQHF. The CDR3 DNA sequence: TGTGCCAGCAGTGGGACAGGGTATAGCAATCAGCCCCAGCATTTT.

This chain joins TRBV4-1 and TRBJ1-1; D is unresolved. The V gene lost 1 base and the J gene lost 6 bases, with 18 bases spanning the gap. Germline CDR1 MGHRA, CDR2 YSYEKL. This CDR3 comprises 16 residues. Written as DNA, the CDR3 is TGCGCCAGCAGCCAAGGCCGGGGTCACCGTGAGGCTGAAGCTTTCTTT. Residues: CASSQGRGHREAEAFF.

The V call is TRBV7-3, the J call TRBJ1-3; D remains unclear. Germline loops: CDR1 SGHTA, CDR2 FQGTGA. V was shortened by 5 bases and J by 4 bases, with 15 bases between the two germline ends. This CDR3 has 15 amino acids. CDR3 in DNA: TGTGCCAGCAGCCTCTCCGGGATGTTCGGAAACACCATATATTTT. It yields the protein CASSLSGMFGNTIYF.

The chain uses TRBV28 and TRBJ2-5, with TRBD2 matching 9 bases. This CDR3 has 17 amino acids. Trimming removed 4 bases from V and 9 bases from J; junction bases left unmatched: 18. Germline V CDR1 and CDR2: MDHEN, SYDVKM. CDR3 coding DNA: TGTGCCAGCAGTTATCCGGTTCTCGCGGGAGGGGGGAGACCCCAGTACTTC. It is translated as CASSYPVLAGGGRPQYF.

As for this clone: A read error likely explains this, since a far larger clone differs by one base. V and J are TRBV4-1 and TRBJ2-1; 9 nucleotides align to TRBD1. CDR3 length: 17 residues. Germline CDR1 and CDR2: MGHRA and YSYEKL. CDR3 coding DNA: TGCGACAGCAGCGGACAGGGGTCGTTGTCATCCTACAATGAGCAGTTCTTC. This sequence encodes CDSSGQGSLSSYNEQFF.

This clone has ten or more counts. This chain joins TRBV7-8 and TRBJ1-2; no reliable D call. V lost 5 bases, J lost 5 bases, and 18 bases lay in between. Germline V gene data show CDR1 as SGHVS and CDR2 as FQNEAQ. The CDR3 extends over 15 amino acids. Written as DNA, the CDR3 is TGTGCCAGCAGCCCGGGAATTTTAATCAATTATGGCTACACCTTC. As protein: CASSPGILINYGYTF.

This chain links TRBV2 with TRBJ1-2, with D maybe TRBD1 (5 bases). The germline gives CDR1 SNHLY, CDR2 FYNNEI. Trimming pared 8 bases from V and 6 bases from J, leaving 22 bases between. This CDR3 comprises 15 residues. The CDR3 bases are TGTGCCAGCTTCTCTGGCCGGGGGAAGGGGAATGGCTACACCTTC. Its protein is CASFSGRGKGNGYTF.

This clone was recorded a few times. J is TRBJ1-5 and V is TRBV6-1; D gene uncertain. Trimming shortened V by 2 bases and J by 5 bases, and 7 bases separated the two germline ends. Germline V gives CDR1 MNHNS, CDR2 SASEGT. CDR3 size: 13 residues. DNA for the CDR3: TGTGCCAGCAGTGAAATCCGCCATCAGCCCCAGCATTTT. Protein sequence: CASSEIRHQPQHF.

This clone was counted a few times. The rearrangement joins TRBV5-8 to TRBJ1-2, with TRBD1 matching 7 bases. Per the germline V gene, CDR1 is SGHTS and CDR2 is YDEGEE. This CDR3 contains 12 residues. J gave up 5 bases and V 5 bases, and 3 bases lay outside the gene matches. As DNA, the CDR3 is TGTGCCAGCAGAGAACAGGGGTATGGCTACACCTTC. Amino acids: CASREQGYGYTF.

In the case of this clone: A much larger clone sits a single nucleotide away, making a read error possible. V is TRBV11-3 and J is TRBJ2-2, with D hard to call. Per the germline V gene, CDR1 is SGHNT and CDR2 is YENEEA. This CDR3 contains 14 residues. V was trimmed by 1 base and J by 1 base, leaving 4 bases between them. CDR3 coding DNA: TGTGCCAGCAGCTTAGTGGGGAACACCGGGGAGCTGTTTTTT. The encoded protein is CASSLVGNTGELFF.

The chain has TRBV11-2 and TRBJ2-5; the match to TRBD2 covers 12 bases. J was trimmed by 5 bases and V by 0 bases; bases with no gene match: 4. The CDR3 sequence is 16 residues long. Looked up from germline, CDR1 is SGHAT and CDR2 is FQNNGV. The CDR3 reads CASSLDPSGRDETQYF. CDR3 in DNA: TGTGCCAGCAGCTTAGATCCTAGCGGGAGGGACGAGACCCAGTACTTC.

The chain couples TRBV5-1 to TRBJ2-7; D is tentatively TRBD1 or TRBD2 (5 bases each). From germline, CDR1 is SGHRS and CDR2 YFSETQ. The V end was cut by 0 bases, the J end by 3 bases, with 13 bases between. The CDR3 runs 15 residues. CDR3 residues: CASSLGQGRGYEQYF. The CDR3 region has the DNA TGCGCCAGCAGCTTGGGTCAGGGACGTGGCTACGAGCAGTACTTC.

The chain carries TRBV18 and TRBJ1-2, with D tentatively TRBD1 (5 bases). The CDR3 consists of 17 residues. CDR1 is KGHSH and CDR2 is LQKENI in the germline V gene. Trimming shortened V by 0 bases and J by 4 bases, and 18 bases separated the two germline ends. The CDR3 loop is CASSPPSWDRDSYGYTF. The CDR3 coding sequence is TGTGCCAGCTCACCACCGTCTTGGGACCGGGATAGCTATGGCTACACCTTC.

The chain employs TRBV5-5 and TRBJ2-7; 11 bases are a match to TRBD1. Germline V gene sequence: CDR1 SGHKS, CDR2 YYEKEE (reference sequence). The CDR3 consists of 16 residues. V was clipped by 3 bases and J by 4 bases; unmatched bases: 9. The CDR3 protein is CASSYAQGTGGYEQYF. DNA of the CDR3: TGTGCCAGCAGCTACGCCCAGGGGACAGGGGGATACGAGCAGTACTTC.

The CDR3 reads CASSQDRVWHGYTF. The CDR3 DNA is TGTGCCAGCAGCCAGGACAGGGTTTGGCATGGCTACACCTTC. The J gene is TRBJ1-2, the V gene TRBV5-6, with 8 positions matching TRBD1. The CDR3 has 14 residues. The germline gives CDR1 SGHDT, CDR2 YYEEEE. The junction had 8 bases not matched to a gene; V was cut back by 4 bases and J by 6 bases.